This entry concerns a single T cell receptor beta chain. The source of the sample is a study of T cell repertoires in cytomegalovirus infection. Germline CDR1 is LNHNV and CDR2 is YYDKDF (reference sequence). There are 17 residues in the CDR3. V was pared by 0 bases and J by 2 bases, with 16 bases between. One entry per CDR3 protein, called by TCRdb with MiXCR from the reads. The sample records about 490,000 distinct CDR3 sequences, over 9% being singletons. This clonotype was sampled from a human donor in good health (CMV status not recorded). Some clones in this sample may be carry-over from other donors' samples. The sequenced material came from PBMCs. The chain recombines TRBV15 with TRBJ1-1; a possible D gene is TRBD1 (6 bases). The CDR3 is CATSRDRPGETNTEAFF. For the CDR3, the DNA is TGTGCCACCAGCAGAGATCGGCCAGGGGAGACAAACACTGAAGCTTTCTTT. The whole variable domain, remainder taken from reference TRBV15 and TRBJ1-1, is DAMVIQNPRYQVTQFGKPVTLSCSQTLNHNVMYWYQQKSSQAPKLLFHYYDKDFNNEADTPDNFQSRRPNTSFCFLDIRSPGLGDTAMYLCATSRDRPGETNTEAFFGQGTRLTVV.